The 20 T cell receptor beta chains given below trace back to one sample, sequenced in a study of radiotherapy plus CTLA-4 blockade in lung cancer. Measured with immunoSEQ multiplex PCR; TCRdb has only the in-frame clones, and not every one. The sample has about 87,000 clones; around nine tenths are singletons. This material consisted of peripheral blood, taken from a patient treated with radiotherapy plus ipilimumab. The receptors were gathered from a human donor with non-small cell lung cancer that progressed on radiotherapy plus ipilimumab.

The chain uses TRBV19 and TRBJ1-5; D gene unclear. The CDR3 is 14 amino acids. Germline V gene lookup returns CDR1 LNHDA and CDR2 SQIVND (reference sequence). Trimming removed 6 bases from V and 1 base from J, with 10 bases in between. CDR3 bases: TGTGCCAGTAGCCCCGAGGGAAGCAATCAGCCCCAGCATTTT. Its translation: CASSPEGSNQPQHF.

The V and J genes are TRBV6-5 and TRBJ1-5; D is undetermined. This CDR3 is built from 13 residues. V shed 4 bases and J shed 3 bases, with 7 bases lying between them. Germline lookup yields CDR1 MNHEY and CDR2 SVGAGI. CDR3 bases: TGTGCCAGCAGTTTACTCTCCAATCAGCCCCAGCATTTT. Translation: CASSLLSNQPQHF.

The V call is TRBV27, the J call TRBJ1-1, with D hard to call. CDR1 MNHEY and CDR2 SMNVEV come from the germline V gene (reference sequence). V dropped 2 bases and J dropped 5 bases, with 9 bases sitting between them. The length of the CDR3 is 13 residues. The DNA for the CDR3 is TGTGCCAGCAGTTTAGGTAGGTCGACTGAAGCTTTCTTT. This encodes CASSLGRSTEAFF.

V gene TRBV19 combines with J gene TRBJ1-2; 9 positions agree with TRBD1. The CDR3 consists of 14 residues. The germline V gene encodes CDR1 LNHDA and CDR2 SQIVND (reference sequence). Germline trimming cut 5 bases from V and 2 bases from J; bases unmatched to any gene: 3. DNA for the CDR3: TGTGCCAGTAGTCCCGGGACAGGGAACTATGGCTACACCTTC. Translating gives CASSPGTGNYGYTF. The full variable domain, completed using reference TRBV19 and TRBJ1-2, is DGGITQSPKYLFRKEGQNVTLSCEQNLNHDAMYWYRQDPGQGLRLIYYSQIVNDFQKGDIAEGYSVSREKKESFPLTVTSAQKNPTAFYLCASSPGTGNYGYTFGSGTRLTVV.

The J gene is TRBJ2-3, the V gene TRBV19; D is unclear. This CDR3 region has 15 residues. V was cut by 4 bases and J by 6 bases, with 17 bases left in between. In germline, CDR1 is LNHDA, CDR2 SQIVND (reference sequence). CDR3 bases: TGTGCCAGTAGTAAGGCCGTCTCTCCTTGGGATACGCAGTATTTT. Amino acid sequence: CASSKAVSPWDTQYF.

The V and J genes are TRBV5-4 and TRBJ2-3; perhaps TRBD2 as D (7 bases). CDR3 size: 16 residues. Germline V CDR1 and CDR2: SGHNT, YYREEE (reference sequence). The V end was cut by 0 bases, the J end by 2 bases, with 13 bases between. CDR3 region: CASSLEAGAFTDTQYF. The CDR3 nucleotides are TGTGCCAGCAGCTTGGAGGCGGGGGCCTTCACAGATACGCAGTATTTT.

The chain joins TRBV6-5 to TRBJ1-2; possibly TRBD1 for D (5 bases). The germline gives CDR1 MNHEY, CDR2 SVGAGI. This CDR3 spans 13 amino acids. Trimming stripped 7 bases from V and 7 bases from J, with 16 bases between. CDR3 in DNA: TGTGCCAGCAAGACAGAAAGAAATGTTGGCTACACCTTC. It translates to CASKTERNVGYTF.

CDR3 bases: TGTGCCAGCAGACCCTCAACAGGGGTGTGGAGGCCTAACTATGGCTACACCTTC. This encodes CASRPSTGVWRPNYGYTF. The chain employs TRBV27 and TRBJ1-2, with 7 bases lining up with TRBD1. This CDR3 spans 18 amino acids. V trimming: 6 bases; J trimming: 0 bases; junction bases outside the gene matches: 16. CDR1 is MNHEY and CDR2 is SMNVEV in the germline V gene (reference sequence).

V is TRBV25-1 and J is TRBJ1-1, with unresolved D. Per the germline V gene, CDR1 is MGHDK and CDR2 is SYGVNS. The CDR3 contains 13 residues. V dropped 2 bases and J dropped 3 bases, with 7 bases sitting between them. This CDR3 reads CASSEPFDTEAFF. The CDR3 DNA reads TGTGCCAGCAGTGAACCCTTTGACACTGAAGCTTTCTTT.

The chain links TRBV10-3 to TRBJ1-1, with TRBD1 identical over 8 bases. Germline-derived CDR1 and CDR2 are ENHRY and SYGVKD. V lost 7 bases and J lost 2; bases outside the gene matches: 6. CDR3 length: 14 amino acids. The CDR3, as DNA: TGTGCCATCACCCCGGGACAGGCTAACACTGAAGCTTTCTTT. Its protein is CAITPGQANTEAFF.

The V and J genes are TRBV18 and TRBJ2-5; 12 bases agree with TRBD1. Unmatched junction bases numbered 4, after V lost 3 bases and J lost 5 bases. The CDR3 is 15 residues long. From germline, CDR1 is KGHSH and CDR2 LQKENI. This CDR3 reads CASSPGQGAPETQYF. The CDR3 region has the DNA TGTGCCAGCTCACCGGGACAGGGGGCTCCGGAGACCCAGTACTTC.

The chain couples TRBV5-6 to TRBJ2-7; 7 positions agree with TRBD2. The CDR3 spans 14 residues. V lost 5 bases to trimming and J lost 2 bases; unmatched junction nucleotides: 7. In germline, CDR1 is SGHDT, CDR2 YYEEEE. The CDR3, as DNA: TGTGCCAGCAGTCAAGGGAGGGGTACCTACGAGCAGTACTTC. Translated: CASSQGRGTYEQYF.

The rearrangement joins TRBV19 to TRBJ2-1; TRBD2 agrees at 7 bases. CDR1 and CDR2 from the germline V gene are LNHDA and SQIVND (reference sequence). Trimming cost V 7 bases and J 5 bases; bases outside gene matches: 14. CDR3 length: 16 residues. The CDR3 sequence is CASKAAPGLGNNEQFF. The CDR3, as DNA: TGTGCCAGTAAAGCGGCGCCCGGACTAGGGAACAATGAGCAGTTCTTC.

The chain links TRBV7-7 to TRBJ2-5, with a possible D match to TRBD1 (6 bases). The CDR3 is 15 residues long. Germline V gene lookup returns CDR1 SSHAT and CDR2 FNYEAQ (reference sequence). V was shortened by 1 base and J by 5 bases, with 14 bases between the two germline ends. The CDR3 DNA reads as TGTGCCAGCAGCTTAGTGAGGGGGTCAGGGGAGACCCAGTACTTC. It yields the protein CASSLVRGSGETQYF.

The chain links TRBV2 to TRBJ2-1; 12 nucleotides align to TRBD1. The CDR3 loop spans 17 amino acids. Germline CDR1 reads SNHLY; CDR2 reads FYNNEI. Trimming cost V 4 bases and J 5 bases; bases outside gene matches: 9. CDR3 nucleotide sequence: TGTGCCAGCAGTGCCTTAGTGGGACAGGGGGCCCACAATGAGCAGTTCTTC. Translation gives CASSALVGQGAHNEQFF.

The V call is TRBV4-1, the J call TRBJ1-2, with unresolved D. V was trimmed by 3 bases and J by 2 bases, leaving 13 bases between them. Germline V gene data show CDR1 as MGHRA and CDR2 as YSYEKL. The CDR3 runs 15 residues. CDR3 amino acids: CASSHGRNQNYGYTF. As DNA, the CDR3 is TGCGCCAGCAGCCATGGGCGGAACCAAAACTATGGCTACACCTTC.

This clone was seen only a few times. The chain recombines TRBV19 with TRBJ1-4; D unclear. The CDR3 runs 15 residues. Trimming pared 6 bases from V and 5 bases from J, leaving 16 bases between. Germline-derived CDR1 and CDR2 are LNHDA and SQIVND (reference sequence). The CDR3, as DNA: TGTGCCAGTAGCCGCCTGGGCGGCGGAAATGAAAAACTGTTTTTT. It encodes CASSRLGGGNEKLFF.

The chain employs TRBV4-3 and TRBJ1-1, with no clear D. Germline V gives CDR1 LGHNA, CDR2 YSLEER. V lost 6 bases, J lost 1 base, and 9 bases lay in between. This CDR3 region has 13 residues. This chain's CDR3 is CASRYTENTEAFF. CDR3 coding DNA: TGCGCCAGCAGATACACCGAGAACACTGAAGCTTTCTTT.

V is TRBV19 and J is TRBJ1-2, with unresolved D. Looked up from germline, CDR1 is LNHDA and CDR2 is SQIVND (reference sequence). Trimming stripped 2 bases from V and 2 bases from J, with 6 bases between. The CDR3 contains 13 residues. DNA of the CDR3: TGTGCCAGTAGTATATGGCAGAACTATGGCTACACCTTC. Its protein is CASSIWQNYGYTF.

This chain joins TRBV2 and TRBJ2-7, with 9 bases matching TRBD1. The CDR3 has 14 residues. Germline V gives CDR1 SNHLY, CDR2 FYNNEI. With V trimmed by 6 bases and J by 5 bases, 8 bases remained unmatched. In DNA form, the CDR3 reads TGTGCCAGCAGGACCGGGACAGGGTCCGACGAGCAGTACTTC. Residues: CASRTGTGSDEQYF.